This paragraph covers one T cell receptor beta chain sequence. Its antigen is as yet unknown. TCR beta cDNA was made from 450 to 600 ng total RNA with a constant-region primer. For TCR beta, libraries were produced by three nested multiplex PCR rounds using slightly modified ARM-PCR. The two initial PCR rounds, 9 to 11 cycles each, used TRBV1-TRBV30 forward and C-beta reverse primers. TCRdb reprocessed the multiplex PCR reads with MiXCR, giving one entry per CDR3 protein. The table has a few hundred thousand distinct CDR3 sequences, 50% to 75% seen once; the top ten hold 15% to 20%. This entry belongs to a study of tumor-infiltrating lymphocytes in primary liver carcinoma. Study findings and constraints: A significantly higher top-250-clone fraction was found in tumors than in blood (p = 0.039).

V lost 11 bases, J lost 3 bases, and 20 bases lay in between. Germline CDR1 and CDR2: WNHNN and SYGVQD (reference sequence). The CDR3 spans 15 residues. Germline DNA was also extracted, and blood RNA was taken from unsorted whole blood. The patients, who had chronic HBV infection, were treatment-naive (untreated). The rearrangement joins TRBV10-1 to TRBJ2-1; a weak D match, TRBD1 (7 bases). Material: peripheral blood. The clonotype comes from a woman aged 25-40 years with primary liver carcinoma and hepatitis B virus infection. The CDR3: CAPKGGDSFYNEQFF. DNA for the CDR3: TGCGCCCCCAAAGGAGGGGACAGCTTCTACAATGAGCAGTTCTTC.